The entry that follows covers one TCR beta chain sequence. Its matching antigen is unknown. TCRdb's table, derived via immunoSEQ multiplex PCR, lists solely in-frame clones and lacks some. The sample shows roughly 140,000 clones, 91% of them seen only once. The sample is drawn from a study of T cell responses to AZD1222 COVID-19 vaccine. Trimming shortened V by 2 bases and J by 7 bases, and 18 bases separated the two germline ends. Germline CDR1 and CDR2: MDHEN and SYDVKM. CDR3 length equals 16 residues. Study-wide findings and caveats: Clonal diversity was possibly underestimated, and white British individuals and females predominated among donors. Rises in breadth and depth of Spike-specific TCRs came after two AZD1222 doses. Epitopes outside B.1.351 and B.1.1.7 mutated regions reportedly drew nearly half of spike TCRs. Repertoire collection took place solely once the T cell response had peaked.

This sample comprised peripheral blood, obtained on day 0 of AZD1222 vaccination. The chain has TRBV28 and TRBJ2-1, with D tentatively TRBD1 (6 bases). The sequence was obtained from an adult in good health. The CDR3 loop reads CASSLQGRPARNEQFF. In DNA form, the CDR3 reads TGTGCCAGCAGTTTACAGGGGCGTCCGGCCCGGAATGAGCAGTTCTTC.